Each of the 32 T cell receptor beta chains below was sequenced from the same sample in a study of blood T cell repertoires in COVID-19. Clones were read by immunoSEQ multiplex PCR, and TCRdb kept only the in-frame ones, dropping some. The sample holds approximately 250,000 clones, roughly 82% seen once. Sequenced: peripheral blood. These receptors were collected from an elderly woman with COVID-19, enrolled during active disease.

V is TRBV19 and J is TRBJ1-3; TRBD1 agrees at 7 bases. This CDR3 contains 12 residues. Germline assignment: CDR1 LNHDA and CDR2 SQIVND (reference sequence). V dropped 10 bases and J dropped 3; count of bases not matched to a gene: 3. The CDR3 is CATGTVGNTIYF. DNA for the CDR3: TGTGCCACTGGGACAGTTGGAAACACCATATATTTT.

The chain recombines TRBV10-3 with TRBJ1-6; maybe TRBD1 (5 bases). The germline V gene has CDR1 ENHRY and CDR2 SYGVKD. This CDR3 contains 14 residues. V gave up 5 bases and J gave up 7 bases, with 12 bases separating them. CDR3 protein: CAISFDGGNSPLHF. DNA for the CDR3: TGTGCCATCAGTTTCGACGGGGGAAATTCACCCCTCCACTTT.

This chain joins TRBV28 and TRBJ2-1; D is perhaps TRBD1 (6 bases). Trimming removed 6 bases at V and 11 bases at J, with 14 bases between. This CDR3 spans 12 amino acids. Germline assignment: CDR1 MDHEN and CDR2 SYDVKM. The CDR3: CASSETDRQQFF. Here the CDR3 DNA reads TGTGCCAGCAGCGAGACGGACAGACAGCAGTTCTTC.

The chain employs TRBV6-5 and TRBJ1-1, with a tentative D call TRBD1 (6 bases). The germline V gene encodes CDR1 MNHEY and CDR2 SVGAGI. Trimming cost V 2 bases and J 1 base, with 8 bases left between them. The CDR3 runs 14 residues. CDR3 DNA sequence: TGTGCCAGCAGTTACCTAGGGGGGAACACTGAAGCTTTCTTT. Amino acids: CASSYLGGNTEAFF.

V and J are TRBV5-1 and TRBJ2-7; possible D gene TRBD1, 6 bases. This CDR3 has 15 amino acids. Germline assignment: CDR1 SGHRS and CDR2 YFSETQ. The ends were cut back, 0 bases at V and 2 bases at J, with 12 bases in the middle. CDR3 sequence: CASSLGGTQAYEQYF. CDR3 in DNA: TGCGCCAGCAGCTTGGGGGGGACACAGGCCTACGAGCAGTACTTC.

The chain links TRBV6-6 to TRBJ1-5, with D hard to call. The CDR3 runs 15 residues. Germline values: CDR1 MNHNY, CDR2 SVGAGI (reference sequence). V was pared by 6 bases and J by 7 bases, with 19 bases between. The chain's CDR3 is CASSLDQVSVQPQHF. The CDR3 bases are TGTGCCAGCAGCCTGGATCAGGTCTCGGTCCAGCCCCAGCATTTT.

The genes are TRBV19 and TRBJ1-5; D call uncertain. V was pared by 7 bases and J by 7 bases, with 14 bases between. The CDR3 covers 13 residues. CDR1 is LNHDA, CDR2 SQIVND, per germline (reference sequence). For the CDR3, the DNA is TGTGCCAGTACCTCGACATTCGCGCAGCCCCAGCATTTT. Translated, it gives CASTSTFAQPQHF.

This rearrangement joins TRBV19 to TRBJ1-5; 8 bases fit TRBD1. The CDR3 runs 15 residues. V was clipped by 3 bases and J by 7 bases; unmatched bases: 8. The germline V gene has CDR1 LNHDA and CDR2 SQIVND (reference sequence). The CDR3 protein is CASSISGQGAQPQHF. The CDR3, as DNA: TGTGCCAGTAGTATTAGTGGGCAGGGGGCCCAGCCCCAGCATTTT.

CDR3 residues: CASSRIGTSLYNEQFF. CDR3 coding DNA: TGTGCCAGCAGTAGAATCGGGACTTCTCTATACAATGAGCAGTTCTTC. The chain links TRBV28 to TRBJ2-1; perhaps TRBD2 as D (6 bases). The CDR3 runs to 16 residues. The germline V gene has CDR1 MDHEN and CDR2 SYDVKM. Trimming pared 5 bases from V and 4 bases from J, leaving 18 bases between.

V is TRBV18 and J is TRBJ1-3; D call uncertain. The germline V and J ends were trimmed by 3 bases and 0 bases, with 12 bases remaining between them. The CDR3 extends over 16 amino acids. Germline CDR1 is KGHSH and CDR2 is LQKENI. CDR3 bases: TGTGCCAGCTCACCGGACTCCCAGACCTCTGGAAACACCATATATTTT. This translates into CASSPDSQTSGNTIYF.

The chain has TRBV24-1 and TRBJ1-2; TRBD1 aligns across 7 bases. CDR1 is KGHDR and CDR2 is SFDVKD in the germline V gene. Trimming removed 4 bases from V and 5 bases from J; junction bases left unmatched: 6. The CDR3 is 14 residues long. The CDR3 coding sequence is TGTGCCACCAGTGAGACAGGGAACGGTTATGGCTACACCTTC. This encodes CATSETGNGYGYTF.

The chain has TRBV6-1 and TRBJ2-7; 8 positions agree with TRBD1. CDR3 size: 19 residues. V shed 2 bases, J shed 0 bases, and the junction held 15 bases outside the gene matches. Germline assignment: CDR1 MNHNS and CDR2 SASEGT. CDR3 in amino acids: CASSELFVLTGAGSYEQYV. The CDR3 DNA sequence: TGTGCCAGCAGTGAACTGTTCGTTTTGACAGGGGCTGGCTCCTACGAGCAGTACGTC.

The chain couples TRBV7-8 to TRBJ1-2, with 7 bases matching TRBD1. Germline loops: CDR1 SGHVS, CDR2 FQNEAQ. This CDR3 has 17 amino acids. V trimming: 1 base; J trimming: 4 bases; junction bases outside the gene matches: 12. In DNA form, the CDR3 reads TGTGCCAGCAGCTTAGAAGAGGGGGCGCGTCCCTTCTATGGCTACACCTTC. Amino acid sequence: CASSLEEGARPFYGYTF.

The chain uses TRBV29-1 and TRBJ1-5; 7 bases align to TRBD1. Per the germline V gene, CDR1 is SQVTM and CDR2 is ANQGSEA. V lost 4 bases, J lost 4 bases, and 4 bases stayed unmatched. The CDR3 covers 13 residues. The CDR3: CSVAQGSNQPQHF. The CDR3 region has the DNA TGCAGCGTTGCACAGGGGTCAAATCAGCCCCAGCATTTT. Based on the CDR3 plus reference TRBV29-1 and TRBJ1-5, the full variable domain is SAVISQKPSRDICQRGTSLTIQCQVDSQVTMMFWYRQQPGQSLTLIATANQGSEATYESGFVIDKFPISRPNLTFSTLTVSNMSPEDSSIYLCSVAQGSNQPQHFGDGTRLSIL.

The V and J genes are TRBV19 and TRBJ2-3, with D perhaps matching TRBD2 (6 bases). Germline lookup yields CDR1 LNHDA and CDR2 SQIVND (reference sequence). The CDR3 extends over 14 amino acids. The CDR3 loop is CVRGEDISTDTQYF. CDR3 DNA sequence: TGTGTCCGAGGGGAGGATATCAGCACAGATACGCAGTATTTT.

The rearrangement joins TRBV23-1 to TRBJ1-5; D not resolved. TRBV23-1 is treated as an ORF (open reading frame) with a function not yet certain. The CDR3 is 18 residues long. V was pared by 8 bases and J by 0 bases, with 23 bases between. The CDR3 DNA sequence: TGCGCCAGCGGAAGTGTGAGGAAGCTTACATATAGCAATCAGCCCCAGCATTTT. Residues: CASGSVRKLTYSNQPQHF.

The rearrangement uses TRBV15 and TRBJ1-4; no firm D call. CDR1 LNHNV and CDR2 YYDKDF come from the germline V gene (reference sequence). Deletions cut 7 bases from V and 4 bases from J, with 4 bases between. This CDR3 has 11 residues. The CDR3 DNA is TGTGCCACCACCCATAATGAAAAACTGTTTTTT. Amino acid sequence: CATTHNEKLFF.

This chain links TRBV29-1 with TRBJ1-4, with 7 nucleotides matching TRBD1. CDR3 length: 13 residues. Germline CDR1 SQVTM, CDR2 ANQGSEA. With V trimmed by 8 bases and J by 2 bases, 5 bases remained unmatched. This chain's CDR3 is CSSEGATNEKLFF. In DNA, the CDR3 is TGCAGCTCGGAGGGGGCTACTAATGAAAAACTGTTTTTT.

The DNA of the CDR3 is TGTGCCAGCAGCTTAGCAGCTAACTATGGCTACACCTTC. Translated, it gives CASSLAANYGYTF. The chain recombines TRBV11-2 with TRBJ1-2; D uncertain. The ends were cut back, 1 base at V and 0 bases at J, with 3 bases in the middle. The germline V gene encodes CDR1 SGHAT and CDR2 FQNNGV. CDR3 size: 13 residues.

This clone has ten or more counts. This chain connects TRBV7-9 to TRBJ1-2; D ambiguous. The germline V gene encodes CDR1 SEHNR and CDR2 FQNEAQ (reference sequence). With 4 bases removed from V and 7 bases from J, the gap between germline ends came to 22 bases. The CDR3 has 16 residues. CDR3 coding DNA: TGTGCCAGCAGCTCCTGGGCCCCTGGCAGCTTGGCTGGCTACACCTTC. This gives the protein CASSSWAPGSLAGYTF. Drawing the rest from reference TRBV7-9 and TRBJ1-2, the complete variable domain is DTGVSQNPRHKITKRGQNVTFRCDPISEHNRLYWYRQTLGQGPEFLTYFQNEAQLEKSRLLSDRFSAERPKGSFSTLEIQRTEQGDSAMYLCASSSWAPGSLAGYTFGSGTRLTVV.

The rearrangement joins TRBV12-3 or TRBV12-4 to TRBJ1-6; 10 nucleotides match TRBD1. The V gene end was trimmed by 5 bases and the J gene end by 12 bases; junction bases not matched to a gene: 4. The CDR3 covers 13 residues. CDR3 protein: CASSPRTGGPLHF. DNA for the CDR3: TGTGCCAGCAGTCCCCGGACAGGGGGACCCCTCCACTTT.

This rearrangement joins TRBV5-1 to TRBJ2-1; TRBD2 matches at 7 bases. Trimming removed 4 bases from V and 2 bases from J; junction bases left unmatched: 9. Germline V lookup: CDR1 SGHRS, CDR2 YFSETQ. The CDR3 has 16 amino acids. The CDR3 nucleotides are TGCGCCAGCAGCCCAACCGGGACTAATACCTACAATGAGCAGTTCTTC. Its protein product is CASSPTGTNTYNEQFF. The complete variable domain, with remaining parts taken from reference TRBV5-1 and TRBJ2-1, reads KAGVTQTPRYLIKTRGQQVTLSCSPISGHRSVSWYQQTPGQGLQFLFEYFSETQRNKGNFPGRFSGRQFSNSRSEMNVSTLELGDSALYLCASSPTGTNTYNEQFFGPGTRLTVL.

J is TRBJ2-5 and V is TRBV10-1; 8 bases align to TRBD1. There are 16 residues in the CDR3. Germline lookup yields CDR1 WNHNN and CDR2 SYGVQD (reference sequence). The trim removed 0 bases at V and 2 bases at J, leaving 5 bases unmatched. CDR3 DNA sequence: TGCGCCAGCAGTGAGTCGACAGGGGCAGGACAAGAGACCCAGTACTTC. This sequence encodes CASSESTGAGQETQYF.

V usage is TRBV5-1 and J usage is TRBJ1-2, with 8 bases that match TRBD1. CDR1 is SGHRS, CDR2 YFSETQ, per germline. The CDR3 is made up of 16 amino acids. The junction had 10 bases not matched to a gene; V was cut back by 4 bases and J by 2 bases. The CDR3 sequence is CASSPGQGSLNYGYTF. The DNA for the CDR3 is TGCGCCAGCAGCCCCGGACAGGGATCCCTAAACTATGGCTACACCTTC.

The genes are TRBV7-2 and TRBJ2-3; 8 bases fit TRBD2. V shed 1 base, J shed 7 bases, and the junction held 7 bases outside the gene matches. The CDR3 covers 15 residues. The germline CDR1 and CDR2 sequences are SGHTA and FQGNSA. In nucleotides, the CDR3 is TGTGCCAGCAGCTTAGAGGCGGGGGGTCAATATACGCAGTATTTT. It yields the protein CASSLEAGGQYTQYF.

The chain is built from TRBV3-1 (or the pseudogene TRBV3-2) and TRBJ1-4; TRBD1 might be the D (5 bases). V dropped 4 bases and J dropped 5 bases, with 11 bases sitting between them. CDR1 and CDR2 (germline): LGHDT, YNNKEL (reference sequence). This CDR3 spans 14 amino acids. CDR3 protein: CASSLKRDNEKLFF. DNA for the CDR3: TGTGCCAGCAGCCTGAAGCGGGACAATGAAAAACTGTTTTTT.

The rearrangement joins TRBV19 to TRBJ2-3, with a tentative D call TRBD2 (6 bases). CDR1 LNHDA and CDR2 SQIVND come from the germline V gene (reference sequence). V lost 7 bases to trimming and J lost 3 bases, with 17 bases between them. The CDR3 is made up of 15 amino acids. The CDR3: CASNQGGGRTDTQYF. The CDR3 DNA is TGTGCCAGTAATCAGGGAGGAGGTAGGACAGATACGCAGTATTTT.

V gene TRBV19 combines with J gene TRBJ1-1; 10 bases map to TRBD1. From germline, CDR1 is LNHDA and CDR2 SQIVND (reference sequence). V gave up 6 bases and J gave up 5 bases; unmatched junction bases: 12. This CDR3 is 16 amino acids long. The CDR3 sequence: CASRSRDRGSGTEAFF. Written as DNA, the CDR3 is TGTGCCAGTAGGTCCCGGGACAGGGGATCGGGGACTGAAGCTTTCTTT.

This chain uses TRBV7-9 with TRBJ1-2; possibly TRBD1 for D (6 bases). V was shortened by 5 bases and J by 4 bases, with 14 bases between the two germline ends. Germline V gene data show CDR1 as SEHNR and CDR2 as FQNEAQ (reference sequence). This CDR3 is 14 amino acids long. The CDR3 region is CASSDQRQVYGYTF. CDR3 DNA sequence: TGTGCCAGCAGCGACCAAAGACAGGTCTATGGCTACACCTTC.

Only one count was recorded for this clone. The V gene is TRBV5-1, the J gene TRBJ2-3; 7 nucleotides line up with TRBD2. Germline CDR1 SGHRS, CDR2 YFSETQ. The CDR3 consists of 13 residues. V shed 2 bases, J shed 5 bases, and the junction held 2 bases outside the gene matches. This chain's CDR3 is CASSLAGLDTQYF. DNA for the CDR3: TGCGCCAGCAGCTTAGCGGGGTTAGATACGCAGTATTTT. Variable domain in full (rest from reference TRBV5-1 and TRBJ2-3): KAGVTQTPRYLIKTRGQQVTLSCSPISGHRSVSWYQQTPGQGLQFLFEYFSETQRNKGNFPGRFSGRQFSNSRSEMNVSTLELGDSALYLCASSLAGLDTQYFGPGTRLTVL.

In DNA form, the CDR3 reads TGTGCCAGCTCACCCGCGGGGCCAAGGGAGCTCCACTTT. Residues: CASSPAGPRELHF. The V call is TRBV18, the J call TRBJ1-6; tentative D call: TRBD1 (5 bases). The CDR3 runs to 13 residues. Looked up from germline, CDR1 is KGHSH and CDR2 is LQKENI. The V gene lost 3 bases and the J gene lost 16 bases, with 16 bases spanning the gap.

This clone appeared a few times. The rearrangement links TRBV7-9 to TRBJ2-5; D remains unclear. From germline, CDR1 is SEHNR and CDR2 FQNEAQ (reference sequence). The ends were cut back, 2 bases at V and 5 bases at J, with 9 bases in the middle. The CDR3 is 13 amino acids. The CDR3 coding sequence is TGTGCCAGCAGCTTATGGGCTGAGGAGACCCAGTACTTC. It yields the protein CASSLWAEETQYF.